Shown below are 12 T cell receptor beta chains from a single sample sequenced in a study of OX40 agonist ivuxolimab in advanced cancers. TCRdb's table, derived via immunoSEQ multiplex PCR, lists solely in-frame clones and lacks some. Of around 54,000 clones listed, 80% to 95% were seen once; the top ten hold around 9.3%. This sample comprised CD4+ or CD8+ T cells sorted from blood, obtained in a trial of the OX40 agonist ivuxolimab. Source of these receptors: an adult with an advanced solid tumor such as melanoma, head and neck, liver or kidney cancer.

V and J are TRBV19 and TRBJ1-1; D may be TRBD1 (5 bases). The CDR3 covers 15 residues. Germline CDR1 reads LNHDA; CDR2 reads SQIVND (reference sequence). V gave up 9 bases and J gave up 0 bases, with 17 bases separating them. The DNA of the CDR3 is TGTGCCAGCGCCGGGACGCCAACCATGAACACTGAAGCTTTCTTT. This sequence encodes CASAGTPTMNTEAFF. Looking up the rest from reference TRBV19 and TRBJ1-1 gives the full variable domain: DGGITQSPKYLFRKEGQNVTLSCEQNLNHDAMYWYRQDPGQGLRLIYYSQIVNDFQKGDIAEGYSVSREKKESFPLTVTSAQKNPTAFYLCASAGTPTMNTEAFFGQGTRLTVV.

V usage is TRBV4-2 and J usage is TRBJ1-5; 9 positions match TRBD1. The V gene end was trimmed by 1 base and the J gene end by 7 bases; junction bases not matched to a gene: 2. The CDR3 is 14 residues long. Germline V gene sequence: CDR1 LGHNA, CDR2 YNFKEQ. DNA for the CDR3: TGTGCCAGCAGCCAAGGACAGGGGGAACAGCCCCAGCATTTT. It codes for CASSQGQGEQPQHF.

The chain joins TRBV6-1 to TRBJ1-1; D gene unclear. Germline-derived CDR1 and CDR2 are MNHNS and SASEGT. The CDR3 consists of 14 residues. The V end lost 1 base, the J end lost 0 bases, and 6 bases lay between the germline ends. Here the CDR3 DNA reads TGTGCCAGCAGTGAAGAATATCTGAACACTGAAGCTTTCTTT. The encoded protein is CASSEEYLNTEAFF.

The chain combines TRBV5-5 with TRBJ1-1; D is undetermined. The CDR3 extends over 18 amino acids. Germline V gene sequence: CDR1 SGHKS, CDR2 YYEKEE (reference sequence). Trimming left V 0 bases short and J 2 bases short, with 20 bases between. Here the CDR3 DNA reads TGTGCCAGCAGCTTGGATCGGGAAGGGTTTAGGGCAAACACTGAAGCTTTCTTT. The encoded protein is CASSLDREGFRANTEAFF.

The J gene is TRBJ2-2, the V gene TRBV7-9; no firm D call. The CDR3 extends over 14 amino acids. The V end was cut by 3 bases, the J end by 1 base, with 6 bases between. In germline, CDR1 is SEHNR, CDR2 FQNEAQ (reference sequence). For the CDR3, the DNA is TGTGCCAGCAGCTTTTGGGAGAACACCGGGGAGCTGTTTTTT. Amino acid sequence: CASSFWENTGELFF.

The J gene is TRBJ2-2, the V gene TRBV10-3; possibly TRBD2 for D (6 bases). CDR1 and CDR2 from the germline V gene are ENHRY and SYGVKD. The CDR3 loop spans 15 amino acids. Trimming removed 2 bases from V and 4 bases from J, with 11 bases in between. In DNA form, the CDR3 reads TGTGCCATCAGTGAGGGTAGCGGTGCCACCGGGGAGCTGTTTTTT. Translation gives CAISEGSGATGELFF.

The chain links TRBV6-5 to TRBJ2-7, with D maybe TRBD2 (5 bases). CDR1 and CDR2 from the germline V gene are MNHEY and SVGAGI. The germline V and J ends were trimmed by 6 bases and 2 bases, with 17 bases remaining between them. CDR3 size: 15 residues. The CDR3 nucleotides are TGTGCCAGCAGGGTACCCGGTGGGGAGACCTACGAGCAGTACTTC. Translated, it gives CASRVPGGETYEQYF.

This rearrangement joins TRBV5-6 to TRBJ2-7; 9 bases match TRBD1. CDR3 length: 16 residues. CDR1 is SGHDT and CDR2 is YYEEEE in the germline V gene. The ends lost 5 bases at V and 1 base at J; junction bases unmatched: 10. The CDR3 region has the DNA TGTGCCAGCAGGATGAACCGGGACAGGGTGTCCTACGAGCAGTACTTC. Protein product: CASRMNRDRVSYEQYF.

This clone was counted a few times. CDR3 sequence: CASAGLNTGELFF. For the CDR3, the DNA is TGTGCCAGCGCCGGACTGAACACCGGGGAGCTGTTTTTT. The rearrangement joins TRBV27 to TRBJ2-2, with D perhaps matching TRBD2 (5 bases). The V gene's germline CDR1 is MNHEY and CDR2 SMNVEV (reference sequence). This CDR3 contains 13 residues. V was clipped by 8 bases and J by 1 base, with 8 bases between them.

V gene TRBV5-8 combines with J gene TRBJ2-5; the D is unclear. This CDR3 is 14 amino acids long. The V end was cut by 3 bases, the J end by 2 bases, with 11 bases between. Germline V gene data show CDR1 as SGHTS and CDR2 as YDEGEE. In DNA, the CDR3 is TGTGCCAGCAGCTACCCCACACGGCAAGAGACCCAGTACTTC. Translation: CASSYPTRQETQYF. Full variable domain (missing parts from reference TRBV5-8 and TRBJ2-5): EAGVTQSPTHLIKTRGQQATLRCSPISGHTSVYWYQQALGLGLQFLLWYDEGEERNRGNFPPRFSGRQFPNYSSELNVNALELEDSALYLCASSYPTRQETQYFGPGTRLLVL.

The rearrangement links TRBV9 to TRBJ2-2; D is uncertain. The CDR3 has 13 amino acids. Germline V gene data show CDR1 as SGDLS and CDR2 as YYNGEE. The V gene lost 3 bases and the J gene lost 6 bases, with 9 bases spanning the gap. The CDR3 region is CASSGGGAGELFF. CDR3 nucleotides: TGTGCCAGCAGCGGGGGTGGAGCCGGGGAGCTGTTTTTT.

The J gene is TRBJ1-5, the V gene TRBV7-9; D is ambiguous. V was clipped by 4 bases and J by 7 bases, with 14 bases between them. This CDR3 is 14 amino acids long. Germline loops: CDR1 SEHNR, CDR2 FQNEAQ (reference sequence). The CDR3, as DNA: TGTGCCAGCAGCTCACCGACTTTGGGCCAGCCCCAGCATTTT. Its protein is CASSSPTLGQPQHF. Using reference TRBV7-9 and TRBJ1-5 for the parts outside the CDR3, the full variable domain is DTGVSQNPRHKITKRGQNVTFRCDPISEHNRLYWYRQTLGQGPEFLTYFQNEAQLEKSRLLSDRFSAERPKGSFSTLEIQRTEQGDSAMYLCASSSPTLGQPQHFGDGTRLSIL.